A selection of T cell receptor beta chains follows, all from one sample in a study of CD8 T cells in Susac syndrome. TCRdb independently ran MiXCR on the immunoSEQ multiplex PCR reads; one entry per CDR3 protein. The sample contains roughly 220,000 distinct CDR3 sequences, 94% of which appear only once. The sample taken for sequencing was CD4+ T cells from PBMCs. The origin of the receptors is a human donor with Susac syndrome. CDR3s include the opening cysteine and the closing phenylalanine or tryptophan. Each record gives: CDR3 length, J gene, V gene, D gene, CDR3 DNA, CDR3 protein. The D gene is left open where the match is weak.

15	TRBJ2-5	TRBV11-2	TRBD2	TGTGCCAGCAGCTTAGTTTGGCGGGAGGCCCGTGACCAGTACTTC	CASSLVWREARDQYF
14	TRBJ1-2	TRBV3-1	TRBD1	TGTGCCAGCAGCCAAGATACAGGGGGACATGGCTACACCTTC	CASSQDTGGHGYTF
20	TRBJ2-6	TRBV27	.	TGTGCCAGCAGCTTGGACGGAGGCCTCAATAGGGTGGCCGGGGCCAACGTCCTGACTTTC	CASSLDGGLNRVAGANVLTF
16	TRBJ2-4	TRBV18	TRBD2	TGTGCCAGCTCACCAAGGACTAGCGGGGATGTTGACATTCAGTACTTC	CASSPRTSGDVDIQYF
16	TRBJ2-1	TRBV12-3/TRBV12-4	TRBD2	TGTGCCAGCAGTTTCCAGCGGGGGGGGCCCTACAATGAGCAGTTCTTC	CASSFQRGGPYNEQFF
17	TRBJ2-7	TRBV6-2/TRBV6-3	TRBD2	TGTGCCAGCAGTTACTCGAGGGACGGGACTAGCGAGCACGAGCAGTACTTC	CASSYSRDGTSEHEQYF
12	TRBJ1-1	TRBV20-1	.	TGCAGTGAAGCCACACAGGGCACTGAAGCTTTCTTT	CSEATQGTEAFF
17	TRBJ1-2	TRBV9	TRBD1	TGTGCCAGCAGCCCTCAGGGGGGGTTGCAGGGCGGCTATGGCTACACCTTC	CASSPQGGLQGGYGYTF
15	TRBJ2-2	TRBV4-3	.	TGCGCCAGCAGCCAAGTTAGGGGAAGCACCGGGGAGCTGTTTTTT	CASSQVRGSTGELFF
15	TRBJ2-7	TRBV4-2	TRBD1	TGTGCCAGCGGACGAGGACCGGGACAGCCAGGCGAGCAGTACTTC	CASGRGPGQPGEQYF
10	TRBJ1-2	TRBV6-5	.	TGTGCCAGCGGTCTAGGGGACTACACCTTC	CASGLGDYTF
17	TRBJ2-3	TRBV9	TRBD2	TGTGCCAGCAGCGTCCCCTTAGCGGGGGGATTCACAGATACGCAGTATTTT	CASSVPLAGGFTDTQYF
17	TRBJ2-2	TRBV2	TRBD2	TGTGCCAGCAGAGGACTAGCGGGGGGAATGAACACCGGGGAGCTGTTTTTT	CASRGLAGGMNTGELFF
18	TRBJ2-1	TRBV13	TRBD2	TGTGCCAGCAGCTTAGGCCCCCCGAGCGGGGGGGGGCCAAATGAGCAGTTCTTC	CASSLGPPSGGGPNEQFF
15	TRBJ1-3	TRBV5-4	.	TGTGCCAGCAGCTCTCAGGGCCTCTCTGGAAACACCATATATTTT	CASSSQGLSGNTIYF
18	TRBJ1-5	TRBV12-3/TRBV12-4	.	TGTGCCAGCAGTTTAGATCCTTGGGGCCAGGCCGAGCCCCAGCCCCAGCATTTT	CASSLDPWGQAEPQPQHF
13	TRBJ1-5	TRBV30	.	TGTGCCTGGGGGGGGGATAGCAATCAGCCCCAGCATTTT	CAWGGDSNQPQHF
17	TRBJ2-1	TRBV5-1	TRBD2	TGCGCCAGCAGGTTTTGGGTTATGTCTAGCGGGACAAATGAGCAGTTCTTC	CASRFWVMSSGTNEQFF
15	TRBJ1-5	TRBV29-1	TRBD1	TGCAGCGCCCAAACCGGGACAGGAAACAATCAGCCCCAGCATTTT	CSAQTGTGNNQPQHF
13	TRBJ1-2	TRBV19	.	TGTGCCAGTAGTCCCAAAAGGGTCTCCGGCTACACCTTC	CASSPKRVSGYTF
16	TRBJ2-2	TRBV7-6	.	TGTGCCAGCAGCCCCCGGACAGACTCGAACACCGGGGAGCTGTTTTTT	CASSPRTDSNTGELFF
14	TRBJ1-5	TRBV20-1	TRBD1	TGCAGTGCTAGCCAGACAGGGCTCAATCAGCCCCAGCATTTT	CSASQTGLNQPQHF
16	TRBJ1-2	TRBV4-1	.	TGCGCCAGCAGCCAAGAATCGGGGACGGAACATTCTGGCTACACCTTC	CASSQESGTEHSGYTF
14	TRBJ2-1	TRBV3-1	.	TGTGCCAGCAGCCACCGCGGGACAGTTAATGAGCAGTTCTTC	CASSHRGTVNEQFF
14	TRBJ2-7	TRBV11-2	.	TGTGCCAGCAGCTTAAGTCGGCTTTCCTACGAGCAGTACTTC	CASSLSRLSYEQYF